Below are 23 T cell receptor beta chains sequenced from a single sample in a study of molecular identifiers for immune sequencing clone quantification. From the PCR reads, TCRdb called clonotypes with MiXCR, one entry per CDR3 protein. The sample lists about 640,000 distinct CDR3 sequences; just under 20% were seen once. Sample: naive CD8+ T cells from blood, with Jurkat cell RNA spiked in. Subset specified: FACS-sorted CD8+CD4-CCR7+CD45RA+ naive T cells. The source of these receptors is a human donor in good health. Some libraries in this study had Jurkat cell RNA spiked in.

With respect to this clonotype: A much larger clone lies one base from this, so it may be a read error. The V gene is TRBV7-8, the J gene TRBJ2-1, with D possibly matching TRBD1 (5 bases). The germline V gene encodes CDR1 SGHVS and CDR2 FQNEAQ. The CDR3 spans 16 residues. V lost 5 bases to trimming and J lost 5 bases, with 19 bases between them. The CDR3 DNA is TGTGCCAGCAGCCCGTCTTATACAGGATTTCACAATGAGCAGTTCTTC. This translates into CASSPSYTGFHNEQFF.

V and J are TRBV7-2 and TRBJ1-2; D gene uncertain. V gave up 1 base and J gave up 4 bases, with 10 bases separating them. CDR1 and CDR2 (germline): SGHTA, FQGNSA. The CDR3 is made up of 14 amino acids. This CDR3 reads CASSLVGESYGYTF. The CDR3 DNA follows: TGTGCCAGCAGCTTAGTCGGAGAATCCTATGGCTACACCTTC.

About this clonotype itself: The junction differs from germline at one of its ends, possibly a read error. The J gene is TRBJ2-7, the V gene TRBV7-7, with 10 bases that match TRBD1. CDR3 length: 14 amino acids. Germline values: CDR1 SSHAT, CDR2 FNYEAQ (reference sequence). The CDR3 bases are TGTGCTAGCAGCGCAGGACAGGGGGTCAACGAGCAGTACTTC. This gives the protein CASSAGQGVNEQYF.

To note about this clonotype: A much larger clone sits a single nucleotide away, making a read error possible. The CDR3 DNA reads TGCGCCGGCAGCCAAGGTGTCAGGGGGCCCTCCACAGATACGCAGTATTTT. Amino acids: CAGSQGVRGPSTDTQYF. V usage is TRBV4-1 and J usage is TRBJ2-3, with 8 bases fitting TRBD1. This CDR3 is 17 amino acids long. CDR1 and CDR2 from the germline V gene are MGHRA and YSYEKL.

On this clonotype: This clone may be a read error of a much larger clone one base away. The gene calls are TRBV7-9 and TRBJ2-7; the match to TRBD1 covers 9 bases. The length of the CDR3 is 13 residues. The germline CDR1 and CDR2 sequences are SEHNR and FQNEAQ (reference sequence). The V and J ends lost 10 bases and 2 bases, in that order; junction bases with no gene match: 6. CDR3 amino acids: CAIRDRVPYEQYF. As DNA, the CDR3 is TGTGCCATCCGGGACAGGGTTCCCTACGAGCAGTACTTC. Based on the CDR3 plus reference TRBV7-9 and TRBJ2-7, the full variable domain is DTGVSQNPRHKITKRGQNVTFRCDPISEHNRLYWYRQTLGQGPEFLTYFQNEAQLEKSRLLSDRFSAERPKGSFSTLEIQRTEQGDSAMYLCAIRDRVPYEQYFGPGTRLTVT.

This clonotype turned up a few times. The chain recombines TRBV6-2 or TRBV6-3 with TRBJ2-5; either TRBD1 or TRBD2 may fit D (5 bases each). The germline V gene encodes CDR1 MNHEY and CDR2 SVGEGT. The CDR3 extends over 15 amino acids. Trimming removed 6 bases at V and 1 base at J, with 15 bases between. This chain's CDR3 is CASRGTVGPQETQYF. The CDR3 DNA reads as TGTGCCAGCAGGGGGACGGTCGGGCCCCAAGAGACCCAGTACTTC.

A note on this clonotype: A much larger clone is a single base away; this may be a read error. The rearrangement uses TRBV11-1 and TRBJ2-7, with 10 positions matching TRBD2. The trim removed 1 base at V and 6 bases at J, leaving 6 bases unmatched. Germline values: CDR1 SGHAT, CDR2 FQDESV (reference sequence). This CDR3 is built from 15 residues. The chain's CDR3 is CASSLGLAGRSEQYF. The CDR3 coding sequence is TGTGCCAGCAGCTTAGGACTAGCGGGCCGCTCCGAGCAGTACTTC.

Comment on this clonotype: One base away lies a much larger clone, so this may be a sequencing read error. V usage is TRBV30 and J usage is TRBJ2-7; TRBD1 aligns across 10 bases. The CDR3 has 15 amino acids. J gave up 1 base and V 2 bases, and 5 bases lay outside the gene matches. Germline assignment: CDR1 GTSNPN and CDR2 SVGIG (reference sequence). For the CDR3, the DNA is TGTGCCTGGAGTCCGAGACAGGGGGCATCCTACGAGCAGTACTTC. This translates into CAWSPRQGASYEQYF.

This clonotype was recorded many times. The chain combines TRBV20-1 with TRBJ2-7; 7 bases map to TRBD1. Germline CDR1 DFQATT, CDR2 SNEGSKA (reference sequence). This CDR3 spans 13 amino acids. The CDR3 here is CSPIGTETYEQYF. The DNA of the CDR3 is TGCAGCCCCATAGGGACAGAGACCTACGAGCAGTACTTC.

As concerns this clonotype: A much larger clone sits a single nucleotide away, making a read error possible. This sequence joins TRBV12-3 or TRBV12-4 and TRBJ2-5; no clear D gene. The length of the CDR3 is 13 residues. For the CDR3, the DNA is TGTGCCAGCAGCGAGGCGGTCCAAGAGACCCGGTACTTC. Translated, it gives CASSEAVQETRYF.

There are many counts of this clonotype. This chain uses TRBV19 with TRBJ2-5; D call uncertain. The CDR3 totals 13 residues. Germline V lookup: CDR1 LNHDA, CDR2 SQIVND (reference sequence). Trimming cost V 3 bases and J 4 bases, with 9 bases left between them. CDR3 in DNA: TGTGCCAGTAGTATTAACGGCGTAGAGACCCAGTACTTC. The encoded protein is CASSINGVETQYF. Looking up the rest from reference TRBV19 and TRBJ2-5 gives the full variable domain: DGGITQSPKYLFRKEGQNVTLSCEQNLNHDAMYWYRQDPGQGLRLIYYSQIVNDFQKGDIAEGYSVSREKKESFPLTVTSAQKNPTAFYLCASSINGVETQYFGPGTRLLVL.

A word on this clonotype: It may be a read error: a sequence one base away is much more abundant. CDR3 amino acids: CASGDIVKIRYF. The CDR3 DNA reads as TGTGCCAGCGGGGACATAGTTAAGATCCGGTACTTC. This chain connects TRBV2 to TRBJ2-7; D possibly corresponds to TRBD1 (6 bases). Trimming took off 8 bases at V and 12 bases at J, with 20 bases between the two ends. The CDR3 totals 12 residues. CDR1 SNHLY and CDR2 FYNNEI come from the germline V gene.

This clonotype has at least ten counts. This chain links TRBV6-5 with TRBJ2-7; 9 nucleotides agree with TRBD2. This CDR3 has 15 amino acids. Losses at the gene ends were 2 bases for V and 3 bases for J; bases not matched to a gene: 5. Germline assignment: CDR1 MNHEY and CDR2 SVGAGI. The CDR3 bases are TGTGCCAGCAGTTACCGGCGGGAGGGGAGCTACGAGCAGTACTTC. Translation gives CASSYRREGSYEQYF.

This clonotype appeared many times. This rearrangement joins TRBV3-1 to TRBJ1-2; D is unclear. CDR3 length: 12 residues. Looked up from germline, CDR1 is LGHDT and CDR2 is YNNKEL (reference sequence). V shed 0 bases and J shed 13 bases, with 12 bases lying between them. The DNA for the CDR3 is TGTGCCAGCAGCCAAGAATGGGAGGTTTTCACCTTC. Protein: CASSQEWEVFTF.

This clonotype was picked up many times. The genes are TRBV4-1 and TRBJ1-3; D may be TRBD1 (5 bases). Trimming left V 0 bases short and J 0 bases short, with 6 bases between. Germline lookup yields CDR1 MGHRA and CDR2 YSYEKL. CDR3 size: 15 residues. CDR3 in amino acids: CASSQDQGSGNTIYF. CDR3 in DNA: TGCGCCAGCAGCCAAGATCAGGGCTCTGGAAACACCATATATTTT.

This clonotype came up many times. This sequence joins TRBV5-1 and TRBJ2-1, with D possibly being TRBD1 or TRBD2 (5 bases each). Germline assignment: CDR1 SGHRS and CDR2 YFSETQ. This CDR3 has 15 residues. Trimming removed 4 bases from V and 12 bases from J, with 23 bases in between. The CDR3 region has the DNA TGCGCCAGCAGCCCCGCTCGAGGGGCCACAGAGGGGCAGTTCTTC. Amino acid sequence: CASSPARGATEGQFF.

This clonotype occurred many times. The genes are TRBV20-1 and TRBJ2-1; 15 bases match TRBD2. The CDR3 is 16 residues long. Germline V gene sequence: CDR1 DFQATT, CDR2 SNEGSKA (reference sequence). After removal of 6 bases from V and 0 bases from J, the junction contained 3 bases not matched to a gene. The CDR3 DNA follows: TGCAGTGCGGGGACTAGCGGGAGGTCCTCCTACAATGAGCAGTTCTTC. Its translation: CSAGTSGRSSYNEQFF.

Points on this clonotype: A read error may explain this, as a much larger clone is one base away. The rearrangement joins TRBV18 to TRBJ2-7; perhaps TRBD2 as D (5 bases). Per the germline V gene, CDR1 is KGHSH and CDR2 is LQKENI. The CDR3 consists of 14 residues. The CDR3 nucleotides are TGTGCCAGCTCACCACCTTCGGGGATCTACGGGCAGTACTTC. Protein sequence: CASSPPSGIYGQYF.

This clonotype was recorded at least ten times. This chain uses TRBV7-9 with TRBJ1-1; D unclear. V gave up 5 bases and J gave up 2 bases, with 15 bases separating them. Looked up from germline, CDR1 is SEHNR and CDR2 is FQNEAQ (reference sequence). The CDR3 loop spans 15 amino acids. The CDR3 sequence is CASSNTWGNNTEAFF. For the CDR3, the DNA is TGTGCCAGCAGCAATACATGGGGTAATAACACTGAAGCTTTCTTT.

For this clonotype: A much larger clonotype is one base distant, so this may be a read error. V is TRBV4-3 and J is TRBJ2-7; 9 bases match TRBD2. From germline, CDR1 is LGHNA and CDR2 YSLEER. CDR3 length: 17 amino acids. The CDR3 nucleotides are TGCGCCAGCGGCCAAGATTATAGCCTAGCGGGGCACTACGAGCAGTACTTC. Protein sequence: CASGQDYSLAGHYEQYF.

This clonotype showed up many times. CDR3 in DNA: TGTGCCAGCAGCTTAGCTCTTAGCGGGAGCTCGCGCGAGCAGTACTTC. It is translated as CASSLALSGSSREQYF. This sequence joins TRBV11-2 and TRBJ2-7, with TRBD2 matching 9 bases. After removal of 1 base from V and 6 bases from J, the junction contained 10 bases not matched to a gene. The CDR3 length is 16 residues. Germline values: CDR1 SGHAT, CDR2 FQNNGV.

As for this clonotype: This may be a read error, as it is one base from a much larger clone. The genes are TRBV7-2 and TRBJ2-2; D gene uncertain. Germline CDR1 reads SGHTA; CDR2 reads FQGNSA. Trimming took 11 bases from V and 7 from J, leaving 23 bases between them. This CDR3 has 15 residues. This CDR3 reads CAGIPQMAIGGELFF. In DNA, the CDR3 is TGTGCCGGCATCCCACAAATGGCTATCGGCGGGGAGCTGTTTTTT.

In this sample, this clonotype turned up many times. This rearrangement joins TRBV9 to TRBJ1-5, with D possibly being TRBD1 (5 bases). Trimming took 4 bases from V and 10 from J, leaving 15 bases between them. CDR3 length: 13 amino acids. The V gene's germline CDR1 is SGDLS and CDR2 YYNGEE. In DNA form, the CDR3 reads TGTGCCAGCAGCCGAGGGGCGAAAGGACCCCAGCATTTT. Its protein is CASSRGAKGPQHF.